Listed below are T cell receptor beta chains from one sample, sequenced in a study of cytomegalovirus exposure and HLA in healthy donors. Assay: immunoSEQ multiplex PCR; the TCRdb copy retains only in-frame clones and omits some. This table holds 100,000 or so clones, just under 80% found once. Sequences were obtained from PBMCs. The source is a man aged 25 to 40 in good health and CMV-seronegative. Each CDR3 is given with its conserved first and last residue. A D gene is named only where the DNA matches it firmly. Size is omitted from some rows. Given values are once, few, many or a class for expanded clones.

d_gene	v_gene	j_gene	abundance	CDR3nt	CDR3aa
.	TRBV30	TRBJ2-7	.	TGTGCCTGGAACGCGGGTAGCGGCTCCTACGAGCAGTACTTC	CAWNAGSGSYEQYF
TRBD1	TRBV30	TRBJ1-1	.	TGTGCCTGGAGTGCGGACAGGGGGAACACTGAAGCTTTCTTT	CAWSADRGNTEAFF
TRBD1	TRBV18	TRBJ2-7	.	TGTGCCAGCTCGACCGGGACAGGGTCCAACGAGCAGTACTTC	CASSTGTGSNEQYF
.	TRBV5-6	TRBJ1-5	.	TGTGCCAGCAGCTATACCAGCTCAGGGCCCCAGCATTTT	CASSYTSSGPQHF
.	TRBV7-2	TRBJ1-4	.	TGTGCCAGCAGCCCTGCGTTAGGGGCGAGGGAAAAACTGTTTTTT	CASSPALGAREKLFF
.	TRBV18	TRBJ2-7	.	TGTGCCAGCTCACCAGGGCAGAACTACGAGCAGTACTTC	CASSPGQNYEQYF
.	TRBV28	TRBJ2-7	.	TGTGCCACTGAACTAGCCGGTTCTAGGTCCTACGAGCAGTACTTC	CATELAGSRSYEQYF
TRBD1	TRBV9	TRBJ2-7	few	TGTGCCAGCAGCCCTACAGGGGCGACCTACGAGCAGTACTTC	CASSPTGATYEQYF
TRBD1	TRBV10-1	TRBJ1-3	.	TGCGCCAGCAGTGAAAGGGGGGTCAGGGGGAAAGGAAACACCATATATTTT	CASSERGVRGKGNTIYF
.	TRBV7-8	TRBJ1-2	.	TGTGCCAGCAGCTTAACAAAGGGGCGGGGCTATGGCTACACCTTC	CASSLTKGRGYGYTF
.	TRBV13	TRBJ2-7	once	TGTGCCAGCAGCTCCCCCCCGGACAGCTACGAGCAGTACTTC	CASSSPPDSYEQYF
.	TRBV9	TRBJ2-1	.	TGTGCCAGCAGCGTAGACAGGGCTGGATACAATGAGCAGTTCTTC	CASSVDRAGYNEQFF
.	TRBV11-2	TRBJ1-3	few	TGTGCCAGCAGCTTAACTACCGTAGACGCTGGAAACACCATATATTTT	CASSLTTVDAGNTIYF
TRBD1	TRBV6-5	TRBJ1-1	.	TGTGCCAGCAGTTACTCGTTTACAGGGGTACCTGAAGCTTTCTTT	CASSYSFTGVPEAFF
.	TRBV7-2	TRBJ2-3	.	TGTGCCAGCAGCGCGCCTAGCTCAGATACGCAGTATTTT	CASSAPSSDTQYF
.	TRBV19	TRBJ2-1	.	TGTGCCAGTAGTATAGGTCCCGGGGTAAATGAGCAGTTCTTC	CASSIGPGVNEQFF
.	TRBV2	TRBJ1-5	.	TGTGCCAGCAAGGGGGACGCGGGCAATCAGCCCCAGCATTTT	CASKGDAGNQPQHF
.	TRBV27	TRBJ1-5	.	TGTGCCAGCAGTTTATCACGGGTACAGGGAGCCTTGAGGGGGCAGCCCCAGCATTTT	CASSLSRVQGALRGQPQHF
.	TRBV11-2	TRBJ2-5	.	TGTGCCAGCAGCTTATTATCTAGCCACCAAGAGACCCAGTACTTC	CASSLLSSHQETQYF
TRBD1	TRBV5-1	TRBJ1-2	.	TGCGCCAGCAGACCGGGACAGAACTATGGCTACACCTTC	CASRPGQNYGYTF
TRBD1	TRBV27	TRBJ2-7	.	TGTGCCAGCAGTTATCAGGACAGGGTCTACGAGCAGTACTTC	CASSYQDRVYEQYF
TRBD1	TRBV19	TRBJ1-1	.	TGTGCCAGTAGTATATCAGGGGGTGGCACTGAAGCTTTCTTT	CASSISGGGTEAFF
TRBD1	TRBV10-3	TRBJ1-6	.	TGTGCCATCAGTGAGTCGATGGGACAGGGTACCTATAATTCACCCCTCCACTTT	CAISESMGQGTYNSPLHF
.	TRBV4-3	TRBJ2-7	.	TGCGCCAGCAGCCAAGAGGGACTTCAAGGAGACGAGCAGTACTTC	CASSQEGLQGDEQYF
TRBD2	TRBV5-6	TRBJ2-5	.	TGTGCCAGCAGCCATATTAGCGGGAGGATCCAAGAGACCCAGTACTTC	CASSHISGRIQETQYF
TRBD1	TRBV2	TRBJ1-5	.	TGTGCCAGCAGCTCCCAGGGGGTAGCCAATCAGCCCCAGCATTTT	CASSSQGVANQPQHF
.	TRBV18	TRBJ1-2	few	TGTGCCAGCTCACCCGTGGGGGGGTCCTCCTATGGCTACACCTTC	CASSPVGGSSYGYTF
.	TRBV5-6	TRBJ2-7	few	TGTGCCAGCAGCTTGTCGTATCGAAGGAGCGAGCAGTACTTC	CASSLSYRRSEQYF
.	TRBV12-5	TRBJ1-1	.	TGTGCTAGTGGTTCGAGAAGCGACACTGAAGCTTTCTTT	CASGSRSDTEAFF
.	TRBV5-1	TRBJ2-1	.	TGCGCCAGCAGTCAGGGGTCTAGCTCCTACAATGAGCAGTTCTTC	CASSQGSSSYNEQFF
TRBD1	TRBV15	TRBJ2-1	.	TGTGCCACCAGCAGAGACGGGACAGGGATCTCCAAAGGGCAGTTCTTC	CATSRDGTGISKGQFF
.	TRBV9	TRBJ1-4	.	TGTGCCAGCAGCGCCGAGGGTGAAAAACTGTTTTTT	CASSAEGEKLFF
.	TRBV19	TRBJ1-2	few	TGTGCCAGTAGTATCTACCCTCGGTCGGTCAACACCTTC	CASSIYPRSVNTF
.	TRBV10-3	TRBJ2-1	few	TGTGCCATCAGTGAGTCTCTCGACAATGAGCAGTTCTTC	CAISESLDNEQFF
.	TRBV28	TRBJ2-7	.	TGTGCCAGCAATGTTAATAAGGGGTCCTACGAGCAGTACTTC	CASNVNKGSYEQYF
TRBD2	TRBV5-1	TRBJ2-1	.	TGCGCCAGCAGTCCTAGCGGGAACAATGAGCAGTTCTTC	CASSPSGNNEQFF
.	TRBV5-6	TRBJ2-5	.	TGTGCCAGCAGCGGCGTGGGAGCGGTAGAGACCCAGTACTTC	CASSGVGAVETQYF
.	TRBV27	TRBJ2-4	.	TGTGCCAGCAGTATTACAGGGCAGGGAGCCAAAAACATTCAGTACTTC	CASSITGQGAKNIQYF
TRBD1	TRBV19	TRBJ1-5	.	TGTGCCAGTAGTATCGACCGGGACAGGGGGCATACGGGCAATCAGCCCCAGCATTTT	CASSIDRDRGHTGNQPQHF
.	TRBV2	TRBJ1-5	once	TGTGCCAGCAGGAACAGTCTATCCAATCAGCCCCAGCATTTT	CASRNSLSNQPQHF
TRBD1	TRBV11-3	TRBJ2-1	.	TGTGCCAGCAGCTTCCGACAGGGATACAATGAGCAGTTCTTC	CASSFRQGYNEQFF